The TCR beta chain described here comes from a study of early T cells in non-severe SARS-CoV-2 infection. The wider study: Bulk RNA from unsorted whole blood was sequenced; chains were unpaired.

There are a few counts of this clonotype. The target antigen is unknown. Findings and caveats of the study: VDJdb matches were skewed toward anti-spike CD8 T cell responses.

Using its own MiXCR run on the 5' RACE reads, TCRdb lists one record per CDR3 protein. The data hold approximately 70,000 distinct CDR3 sequences, with roughly 13% observed a single time. V lost 5 bases, J lost 3 bases, and 19 bases lay in between. CDR1 is SGHTA, CDR2 FQGNSA, per germline. The CDR3 is 16 residues long. The V and J genes are TRBV7-2 and TRBJ2-5; D possibly matches TRBD1 or TRBD2 (5 bases each). The receptor was isolated from an adult who was a healthcare worker with PCR-confirmed SARS-CoV-2 infection or an uninfected control (not recorded which). The sequenced sample was whole blood. The CDR3 reads CASSLTPGRLKETQYF. The CDR3 DNA reads TGTGCCAGCAGCCTGACCCCGGGACGGTTAAAAGAGACCCAGTACTTC.